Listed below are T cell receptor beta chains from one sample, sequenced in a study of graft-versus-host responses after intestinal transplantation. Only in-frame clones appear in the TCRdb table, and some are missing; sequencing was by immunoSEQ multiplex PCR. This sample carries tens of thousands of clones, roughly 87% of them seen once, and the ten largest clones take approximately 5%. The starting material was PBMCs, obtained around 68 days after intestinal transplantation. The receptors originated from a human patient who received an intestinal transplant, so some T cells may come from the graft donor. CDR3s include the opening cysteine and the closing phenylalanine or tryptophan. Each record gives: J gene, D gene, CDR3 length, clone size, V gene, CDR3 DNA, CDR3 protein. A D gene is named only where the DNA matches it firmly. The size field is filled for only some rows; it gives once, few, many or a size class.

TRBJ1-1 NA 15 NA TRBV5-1 TGCGCCAGCAGCTGGAATGTGGTAGGGAACACTGAAGCTTTCTTT CASSWNVVGNTEAFF
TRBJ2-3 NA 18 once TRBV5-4 TGTGCCAGCAGCTCACCCTTGCTGACCGGGACACCCACAGATACGCAGTATTTT CASSSPLLTGTPTDTQYF
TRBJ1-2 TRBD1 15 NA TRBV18 TGTGCCAGCTCACCCCAGGAAGGGGGCGGTTATGGCTACACCTTC CASSPQEGGGYGYTF
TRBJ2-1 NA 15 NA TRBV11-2 TGTGCCAGCAGCCCTCGGGGGAGCTCCTACAATGAGCAGTTCTTC CASSPRGSSYNEQFF
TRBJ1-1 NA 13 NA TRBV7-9 TGTGCCAGCAGCCCGGAATCGAACACTGAAGCTTTCTTT CASSPESNTEAFF
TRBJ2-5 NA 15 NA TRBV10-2 TGCGCCAGCAGTGAGTCGATGGGCTTACAAGAGACCCAGTACTTC CASSESMGLQETQYF
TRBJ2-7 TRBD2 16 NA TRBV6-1 TGTGCCAGCAGTGAGACTAGCGGGGGGGCGCGGGACGAGCAGTACTTC CASSETSGGARDEQYF
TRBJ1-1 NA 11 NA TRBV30 TGTGCCTGGAGTGGGGACACTGAAGCTTTCTTT CAWSGDTEAFF
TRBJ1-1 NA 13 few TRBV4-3 TGCGCCAGCAGCCGGGGCGTGAACACTGAAGCTTTCTTT CASSRGVNTEAFF
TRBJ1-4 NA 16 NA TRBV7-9 TGTGCCAGCAGCTCCAACCCAGGCAAAACTAATGAAAAACTGTTTTTT CASSSNPGKTNEKLFF
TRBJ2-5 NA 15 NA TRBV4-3 TGCGCCAGCAGCCAAGATGCCGGGGCTCGGGAGACCCAGTACTTC CASSQDAGARETQYF
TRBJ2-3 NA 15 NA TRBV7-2 TGTGCCAGCAGCTACTCGGGGAGCTTCACAGATACGCAGTATTTT CASSYSGSFTDTQYF
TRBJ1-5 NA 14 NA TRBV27 TGTGCCAGCAGTTGGGAGCAGGGTAGTCAGCCCCAGCATTTT CASSWEQGSQPQHF
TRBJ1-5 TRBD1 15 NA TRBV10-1 TGCGCCAGCAGGATCCGGGACAGGGTGGATCAGCCCCAGCATTTT CASRIRDRVDQPQHF
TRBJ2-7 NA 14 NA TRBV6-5 TGTGCCAGCAGGGCAGGACACGGCTCCTACGAGCAGTACTTC CASRAGHGSYEQYF
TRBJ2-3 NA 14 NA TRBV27 TGTGCCAGCAGTTTTATTGAGACAACAGATACGCAGTATTTT CASSFIETTDTQYF
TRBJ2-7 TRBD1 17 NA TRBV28 TGTGCCAGCAGTTGGGGGAAGTGGGGGACAGGGCACTACGAGCAGTACTTC CASSWGKWGTGHYEQYF
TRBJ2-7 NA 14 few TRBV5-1 TGCGCCAGCAGCTTGGTTCCGGGGTCCTACGAGCAGTACTTC CASSLVPGSYEQYF
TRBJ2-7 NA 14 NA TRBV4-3 TGCGCCAGCAGCCAAGTCGAGGGAGAGAACGAGCAGTACTTC CASSQVEGENEQYF
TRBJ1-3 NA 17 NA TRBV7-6 TGTGCCAGCAGCTTATTGTGGGGTATGGGGTCCGGAAACACCATATATTTT CASSLLWGMGSGNTIYF
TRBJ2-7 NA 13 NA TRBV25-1 TGTGCCAGCAGTGGCCGGAACTCCTACGAGCAGTACTTC CASSGRNSYEQYF
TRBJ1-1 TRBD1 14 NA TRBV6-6 TGTGCCAGCAGCCCAGGGGGGGGGAACACTGAAGCTTTCTTT CASSPGGGNTEAFF
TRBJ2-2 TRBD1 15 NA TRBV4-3 TGCGCCAGCAGCCAGTCGCAGGGGGCCACCGGGGAGCTGTTTTTT CASSQSQGATGELFF
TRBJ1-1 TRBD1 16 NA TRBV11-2 TGTGCCAGCAGCTTTCAGGGGGCAGCTCCGAACACTGAAGCTTTCTTT CASSFQGAAPNTEAFF
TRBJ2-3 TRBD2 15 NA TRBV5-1 TGCGCCAGCAGCTCGGGGACTAGCAGCACAGATACGCAGTATTTT CASSSGTSSTDTQYF
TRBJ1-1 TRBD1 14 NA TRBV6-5 TGTGCCAGCAGTTACCGATCAGGGGGCACTGAAGCTTTCTTT CASSYRSGGTEAFF
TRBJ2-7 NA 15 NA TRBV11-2 TGTGCCAGCAGCTTAAGAACAGGGTTCACGTACGAGCAGTACTTC CASSLRTGFTYEQYF
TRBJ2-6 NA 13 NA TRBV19 TGTGCCAGTAGTAAGCATGGGGCCAACGTCCTGACTTTC CASSKHGANVLTF
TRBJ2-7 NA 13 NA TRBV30 TGTGCCTGGAGGCTAAGGGACCAAAGGGAGCAGTACTTC CAWRLRDQREQYF
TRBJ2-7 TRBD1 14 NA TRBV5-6 TGTGCCAGCAGCATAGGGACAGGGGTCTACGAGCAGTACTTC CASSIGTGVYEQYF
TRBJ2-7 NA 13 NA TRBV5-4 TGTGCCAGCAGCTTCTCTAGGGGCTACGAGCAGTACTTC CASSFSRGYEQYF
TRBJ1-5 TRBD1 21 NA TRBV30 TGTGCCTGGAGTGACCGACCCCTGCCGGGACAGGGGGGATTTTTCAATCAGCCCCAGCATTTT CAWSDRPLPGQGGFFNQPQHF
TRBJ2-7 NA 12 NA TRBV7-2 TGTGCCAGCACCTCTTTAGGAGGCGAGCAGTACTTC CASTSLGGEQYF
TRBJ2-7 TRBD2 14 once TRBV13 TGTGCCAGCAGCACCGGACTAGCGGCCTACGAGCAGTACTTC CASSTGLAAYEQYF
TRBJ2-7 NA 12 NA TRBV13 TGTGCCAGCAGCTTAGGCTTAGGAGAGCAGTACTTC CASSLGLGEQYF
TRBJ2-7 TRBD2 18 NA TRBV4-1 TGCGCCAGCAGCCAAGTGAATCATAAGGAGGGCGGGGGTTACGAGCAGTACTTC CASSQVNHKEGGGYEQYF
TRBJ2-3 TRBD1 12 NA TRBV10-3 TGTGCCACCGGACAGGGATTAGATACGCAGTATTTT CATGQGLDTQYF